One sample yielded the 13 T cell receptor beta chains listed below, sequenced in a study of T-cell memory formation after mild COVID-19. Each CDR3 protein is one row after TCRdb ran MiXCR on the 5' RACE reads. This table holds 120,000 to 150,000 distinct CDR3 sequences, over 6% found once. The sequencing sample was made of PBMCs or a T cell subset sorted from them (not recorded which). These receptors came from an adult woman who had mild COVID-19 (a few samples of this study predate the infection). Cell type and time point are not known.

The chain carries TRBV12-3 or TRBV12-4 and TRBJ2-6; 8 positions match TRBD1. V lost 7 bases and J lost 0; bases outside the gene matches: 8. CDR3 length: 17 amino acids. CDR3 DNA sequence: TGTGCCAGCACCGGGACAGGTTCCGACTCTGGGGCCAACGTCCTGACTTTC. It specifies CASTGTGSDSGANVLTF.

Details on this clonotype: A read error may explain this, as a much larger clone is one base away. This sequence joins TRBV18 and TRBJ1-2, with a possible D match to TRBD1 (5 bases). CDR3 size: 13 residues. CDR1 is KGHSH and CDR2 is LQKENI in the germline V gene. The V and J ends lost 5 bases and 13 bases respectively, with 20 bases between them. The CDR3 sequence: CASSSRRDSESTF. The CDR3 coding sequence is TGTGCCAGCTCATCGAGGCGAGACAGCGAGTCCACCTTC.

The chain employs TRBV24-1 and TRBJ2-7; weak D call: TRBD2 (7 bases). V lost 4 bases to trimming and J lost 4 bases, with 16 bases between them. CDR1 and CDR2 (germline): KGHDR, SFDVKD. The length of the CDR3 is 15 residues. CDR3 protein: CATSDPQGGRYEQYF. The CDR3 bases are TGTGCCACCAGTGACCCACAGGGAGGGAGGTACGAGCAGTACTTC.

This clonotype was seen many times. This sequence joins TRBV20-1 and TRBJ1-2; possible D gene TRBD1, 6 bases. Looked up from germline, CDR1 is DFQATT and CDR2 is SNEGSKA (reference sequence). This CDR3 is built from 18 residues. The germline V and J ends were trimmed by 6 bases and 0 bases, with 26 bases remaining between them. CDR3 loop: CSAARQAFSATPNYGYTF. The DNA of the CDR3 is TGCAGTGCGGCGAGACAGGCATTCTCTGCGACCCCTAACTATGGCTACACCTTC.

This clonotype was counted at least ten times. The genes are TRBV6-5 and TRBJ2-7, with 7 bases matching TRBD1. This CDR3 has 14 residues. CDR1 is MNHEY and CDR2 is SVGAGI in the germline V gene. J was trimmed by 7 bases and V by 5 bases; bases with no gene match: 11. DNA for the CDR3: TGTGCCAGCAGTCGGGACAGCTCCATAACTGAGCAGTACTTC. This sequence encodes CASSRDSSITEQYF.

This clonotype has at least ten counts. The gene calls are TRBV5-1 and TRBJ2-3; 8 positions agree with TRBD2. V shed 3 bases, J shed 1 base, and the junction held 4 bases outside the gene matches. This CDR3 is 15 amino acids long. Looked up from germline, CDR1 is SGHRS and CDR2 is YFSETQ. The CDR3 loop reads CASSWSTSGTDTQYF. DNA of the CDR3: TGCGCCAGCAGCTGGTCGACTAGCGGCACAGATACGCAGTATTTT.

The chain recombines TRBV7-3 with TRBJ1-2; tentatively, D is TRBD1 (5 bases). Per germline, CDR1 SGHTA and CDR2 FQGTGA. CDR3 size: 14 residues. V lost 5 bases and J 1 base, leaving 11 bases between the germline ends. As DNA, the CDR3 is TGTGCCAGCAGCCCCCCAGGGTTTAACTATGGCTACACCTTC. Translating it yields CASSPPGFNYGYTF.

This chain connects TRBV7-3 to TRBJ2-2; 8 bases are a match to TRBD1. V was pared by 6 bases and J by 1 base, with 7 bases of the junction left unmatched. The CDR3 runs 16 residues. CDR1 is SGHTA and CDR2 is FQGTGA in the germline V gene. In DNA form, the CDR3 reads TGTGCCAGCAGACCCCGGGACAGGAAGAACACCGGGGAGCTGTTTTTT. Protein sequence: CASRPRDRKNTGELFF.

There are a few counts of this clonotype. The genes are TRBV6-6 and TRBJ2-1; TRBD2 aligns across 8 bases. The CDR3 runs 15 residues. V shed 2 bases and J 5 bases; nucleotides not matched to a gene: 5. The germline CDR1 and CDR2 sequences are MNHNY and SVGAGI (reference sequence). Written as DNA, the CDR3 is TGTGCCAGCAGTTACGCGTTAGCGGGGAACAATGAGCAGTTCTTC. Amino acid sequence: CASSYALAGNNEQFF.

This clonotype appeared many times. The chain links TRBV7-2 to TRBJ1-2; D unclear. The CDR3 sequence is 13 residues long. CDR1 and CDR2 from the germline V gene are SGHTA and FQGNSA. Trimming cost V 5 bases and J 8 bases, with 15 bases left between them. CDR3 amino acids: CASSPGRVGGYTF. The CDR3 coding sequence is TGTGCCAGCAGCCCTGGGAGGGTGGGCGGCTACACCTTC. The full variable domain, completed using reference TRBV7-2 and TRBJ1-2, is GAGVSQSPSNKVTEKGKDVELRCDPISGHTALYWYRQSLGQGLEFLIYFQGNSAPDKSGLPSDRFSAERTGGSVSTLTIQRTQQEDSAVYLCASSPGRVGGYTFGSGTRLTVV.

The sample holds many counts of this clonotype. V and J are TRBV20-1 and TRBJ2-3; TRBD2 aligns across 8 bases. The CDR3 is 14 residues long. V shed 6 bases, J shed 0 bases, and the junction held 5 bases outside the gene matches. Per the germline V gene, CDR1 is DFQATT and CDR2 is SNEGSKA (reference sequence). CDR3 DNA: TGCAGTGCCCCGGGACTAGTCAGCACAGATACGCAGTATTTT. This codes for CSAPGLVSTDTQYF.

This clonotype was counted only a few times. The rearrangement uses TRBV4-2 and TRBJ2-1, with D perhaps matching TRBD2 (6 bases). The CDR3 contains 13 residues. Deletions cut 0 bases from V and 12 bases from J, with 12 bases between. Germline CDR1 reads LGHNA; CDR2 reads YNFKEQ. CDR3 bases: TGTGCCAGCAGCCAAGAAATCGCGCGGGGGCAGTTCTTC. Protein sequence: CASSQEIARGQFF.

This clonotype appeared many times. V gene TRBV9 combines with J gene TRBJ2-3, with 14 bases that match TRBD2. With 3 bases clipped from V and 6 bases from J, the junction kept 9 bases outside the gene matches. The germline V gene has CDR1 SGDLS and CDR2 YYNGEE. This CDR3 has 17 residues. CDR3 protein: CASSDFQTSGGADTQYF. The DNA of the CDR3 is TGTGCCAGCAGCGATTTTCAGACTAGCGGGGGGGCGGATACGCAGTATTTT.